This T cell receptor (beta chain) was captured in a study of blood T cell repertoires in COVID-19. Study-level information: Sites across the United States, Italy and Spain contributed samples from acute and convalescent COVID-19. Sources were T cells, B-cell-depleted T cells, or PBMCs; the material itself was cDNA or gDNA.

The CDR3 spans 16 residues. Germline CDR1 LGHNA, CDR2 YNFKEQ. V shed 4 bases and J shed 4 bases, with 17 bases lying between them. In the original workflow: Reference gene primer amplification gave nucleated cell count estimates. Here immunoSEQ multiplex PCR was the method, and the copy in TCRdb shows in-frame clones only, minus some. V and J calls and clone size are those listed in that table; D and trimming were worked out from the DNA. The sample contains 150,000 to 200,000 clones, approximately 88% of which appear only once. The sequence was collected from a woman between 50 and 59 years old with acute or convalescent COVID-19. The rearrangement uses TRBV4-2 and TRBJ2-1; weak D call: TRBD2 (5 bases). Sequencing was done on a sample of peripheral blood. CDR3 sequence (DNA): TGTGCCAGCAGCCCCCCTACAGCGGAGACTTACAATGAGCAGTTCTTC. Translated, it gives CASSPPTAETYNEQFF.